This T cell receptor (beta chain) was documented in a study of T cell responses to AZD1222 COVID-19 vaccine. Study details: Second doses at about 4 or about 12 weeks were pooled. Study findings and constraints: Unmutated variant regions are reportedly targeted by nearly half of spike-specific TCRs. Just a handful of people given AZD1222 tested seropositive at baseline.

A remark on this clone: Its antigen is unknown.

The CDR3 extends over 12 amino acids. Germline CDR1 is SNHLY and CDR2 is FYNNEI. V gave up 5 bases and J gave up 7 bases, with 11 bases separating them. This table comes from immunoSEQ multiplex PCR, and its TCRdb copy is limited to in-frame clones, with some not included. The profile shows about 110,000 clones, 88% of them singletons. The source material was peripheral blood, sampled on day 0 of AZD1222 vaccination. The clonotype originates from an adult in good health. The chain combines TRBV2 with TRBJ1-2; unclear D gene. DNA of the CDR3: TGTGCCAGCAGTCTGGGGATAAGTGGCTACACCTTC. It specifies CASSLGISGYTF. The entire variable domain, with the rest obtained from reference TRBV2 and TRBJ1-2, is as follows: EPEVTQTPSHQVTQMGQEVILRCVPISNHLYFYWYRQILGQKVEFLVSFYNNEISEKSEIFDDQFSVERPDGSNFTLKIRSTKLEDSAMYFCASSLGISGYTFGSGTRLTVV.